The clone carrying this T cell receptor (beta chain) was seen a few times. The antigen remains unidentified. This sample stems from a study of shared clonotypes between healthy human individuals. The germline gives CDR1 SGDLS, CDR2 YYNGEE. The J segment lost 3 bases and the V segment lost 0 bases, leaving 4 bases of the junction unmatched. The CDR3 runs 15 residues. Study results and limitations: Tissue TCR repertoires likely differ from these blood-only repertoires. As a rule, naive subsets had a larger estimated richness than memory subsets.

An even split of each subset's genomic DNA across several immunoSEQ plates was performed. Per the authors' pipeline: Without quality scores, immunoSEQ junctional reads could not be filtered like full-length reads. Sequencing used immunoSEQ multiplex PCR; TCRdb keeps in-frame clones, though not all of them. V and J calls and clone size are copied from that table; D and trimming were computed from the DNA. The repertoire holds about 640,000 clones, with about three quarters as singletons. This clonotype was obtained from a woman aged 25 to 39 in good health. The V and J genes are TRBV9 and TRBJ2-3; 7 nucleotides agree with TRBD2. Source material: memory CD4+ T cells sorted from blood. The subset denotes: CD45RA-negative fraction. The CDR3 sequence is CASSVGGLDTDTQYF. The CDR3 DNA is TGTGCCAGCAGCGTAGGCGGACTAGATACAGATACGCAGTATTTT.